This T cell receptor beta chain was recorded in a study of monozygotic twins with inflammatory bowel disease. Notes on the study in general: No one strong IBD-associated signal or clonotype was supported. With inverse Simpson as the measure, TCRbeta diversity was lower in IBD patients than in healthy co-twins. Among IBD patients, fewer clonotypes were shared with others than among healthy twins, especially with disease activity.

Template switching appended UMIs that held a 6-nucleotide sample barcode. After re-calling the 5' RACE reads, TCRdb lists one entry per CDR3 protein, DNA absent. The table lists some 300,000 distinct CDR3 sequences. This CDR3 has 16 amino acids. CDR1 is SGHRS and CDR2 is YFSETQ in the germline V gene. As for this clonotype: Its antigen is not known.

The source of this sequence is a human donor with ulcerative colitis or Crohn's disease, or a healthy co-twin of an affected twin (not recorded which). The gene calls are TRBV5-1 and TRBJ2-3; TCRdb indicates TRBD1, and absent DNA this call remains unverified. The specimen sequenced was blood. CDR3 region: CASSWSPTGDTDTQYF.